A selection of T cell receptor beta chains follows, all from one sample in a study of shared clonotypes between healthy human individuals. Assay: immunoSEQ multiplex PCR; the TCRdb copy retains only in-frame clones and omits some. Of about 600,000 clones in the sample, around three quarters were seen once. The sample comprised PBMCs. The source is a woman between 35 and 50 years old in good health. Some clones in this sample may be carry-over from other donors' samples. CDR3s include the opening cysteine and the closing phenylalanine or tryptophan. The D gene is left open where the match is weak. Some rows mark clone size as missing; the rest say once, few, many or name a class of expanded clone.

j_call v_call clone_size d_call cdr3_aa cdr3_nt
TRBJ1-1 TRBV7-2 few - CASSLGGDFDTEAFF TGTGCCAGCAGCTTAGGAGGCGATTTCGACACTGAAGCTTTCTTT
TRBJ2-1 TRBV4-2 - TRBD2 CASSRTSGRAGTEQFF TGTGCCAGCAGCCGCACTAGCGGGAGGGCCGGTACTGAGCAGTTCTTC
TRBJ2-5 TRBV27 - TRBD1 CASSLGTGGGETQYF TGTGCCAGCAGTTTAGGAACAGGGGGCGGCGAGACCCAGTACTTC
TRBJ2-1 TRBV19 - - CASSIGGRGEQFF TGTGCCAGTAGTATTGGGGGACGGGGTGAGCAGTTCTTC
TRBJ2-5 TRBV10-3 - TRBD1 CAISPAGGQETQYF TGTGCCATCAGTCCTGCAGGGGGTCAAGAGACCCAGTACTTC
TRBJ2-2 TRBV10-2 - TRBD1 CASSQGATGELFF TGCGCCAGCAGTCAGGGGGCCACCGGGGAGCTGTTTTTT
TRBJ2-7 TRBV5-1 - TRBD2 CASSLVTSGPYEQYF TGCGCCAGCAGCTTGGTAACTAGCGGGCCTTACGAGCAGTACTTC
TRBJ2-1 TRBV28 - - CATAAWVLLSGVYNEQFF TGTGCCACCGCCGCGTGGGTCCTTCTGTCGGGTGTCTACAATGAGCAGTTCTTC
TRBJ1-2 TRBV9 - - CASSVALGSYGYTF TGTGCCAGCAGCGTAGCTCTAGGTAGCTATGGCTACACCTTC
TRBJ2-1 TRBV25-1 many - CASSEEGPGYNEQFF TGTGCCAGCAGTGAGGAGGGGCCCGGCTACAATGAGCAGTTCTTC
TRBJ1-2 TRBV10-3 - - CAISEPGVYENYGYTF TGTGCCATCAGTGAGCCCGGGGTCTACGAAAACTATGGCTACACCTTC
TRBJ2-7 TRBV19 - - CASSKTPYEQYF TGTGCCAGTAGTAAAACCCCGTACGAGCAGTACTTC
TRBJ2-2 TRBV12-1 few - CASSWGLAGFSCPANTGELFF TGTGCCAGCAGCTGGGGACTAGCGGGATTCTCCTGCCCCGCGAACACCGGGGAGCTGTTTTTT
TRBJ2-6 TRBV6-1 - - CAGSELDFSGANVLTF TGTGCAGGCAGTGAATTGGACTTCTCTGGGGCCAACGTCCTGACTTTC
TRBJ1-5 TRBV30 - - CAWTDGYNQPQHF TGTGCCTGGACCGACGGTTACAATCAGCCCCAGCATTTT
TRBJ2-3 TRBV5-4 - TRBD2 CASSLDLAGDTQYF TGTGCCAGCAGCTTGGATCTAGCGGGAGATACGCAGTATTTT
TRBJ2-7 TRBV28 - TRBD1 CASSTRDREIYEQYF TGTGCCAGCAGTACCCGGGACAGAGAGATCTACGAGCAGTACTTC
TRBJ2-4 TRBV5-4 - TRBD2 CASSSTSGKNIQYF TGTGCCAGCAGCTCGACTAGCGGCAAAAACATTCAGTACTTC
TRBJ2-1 TRBV7-3 - - CASSHPDRAYNEQFF TGTGCCAGCAGCCACCCGGACAGAGCCTACAATGAGCAGTTCTTC
TRBJ1-3 TRBV7-2 - - CASSLEFNRNTIYF TGTGCCAGCAGCCTGGAATTTAATAGAAACACCATATATTTT
TRBJ2-6 TRBV6-1 once - CASNRQTLRANVLTF TGTGCCAGCAACAGACAGACCCTCCGGGCCAACGTCCTGACTTTC
TRBJ2-7 TRBV15 - - CATSRVQGGSYEQYF TGTGCCACCAGCAGAGTGCAGGGGGGTTCCTACGAGCAGTACTTC
TRBJ2-7 TRBV27 - TRBD2 CASRPSGNPYEQYF TGTGCCAGCAGACCCAGCGGGAACCCCTACGAGCAGTACTTC
TRBJ2-7 TRBV28 once - CASRTDRRGSYEQYF TGTGCCAGCAGAACCGACAGGAGAGGCTCCTACGAGCAGTACTTC
TRBJ2-3 TRBV7-3 few - CASSPGAAGDTQYF TGTGCCAGCAGCCCAGGGGCAGCGGGAGATACGCAGTATTTT
TRBJ2-3 TRBV6-6 - TRBD2 CASRPSGSKDTQYF TGTGCCAGCAGGCCTAGCGGGAGTAAAGATACGCAGTATTTT
TRBJ2-1 TRBV6-1 many - CASSESSGSWDNEQFF TGTGCCAGCAGTGAATCCTCCGGGAGTTGGGACAATGAGCAGTTCTTC
TRBJ2-2 TRBV20-1 - - CSAISAELFF TGCAGTGCTATATCCGCGGAGCTGTTTTTT
TRBJ2-7 TRBV7-2 - - CASSLAYLNSYEQYF TGTGCCAGCAGCTTAGCCTACCTCAACTCCTACGAGCAGTACTTC
TRBJ2-3 TRBV5-6 - - CASSEDTQGTDTQYF TGTGCCAGCAGCGAGGACACCCAAGGCACAGATACGCAGTATTTT
TRBJ2-7 TRBV15 - - CATSRGSGAFSYEQYF TGTGCCACCAGCAGAGGATCGGGGGCGTTCTCATACGAGCAGTACTTC
TRBJ2-2 TRBV2 - TRBD2 CASTGEGGGELFF TGTGCCAGCACGGGGGAGGGTGGCGGGGAGCTGTTTTTT
TRBJ2-7 TRBV7-8 - TRBD2 CASSPNSAGIAAYEQYF TGTGCCAGCAGCCCCAATTCAGCGGGAATAGCCGCCTACGAGCAGTACTTC
TRBJ2-1 TRBV4-1 - TRBD2 CASSQNPPGTSGSDEQFF TGCGCCAGCAGCCAAAATCCCCCCGGGACTAGCGGGTCCGATGAGCAGTTCTTC
TRBJ1-2 TRBV19 - TRBD1 CATRGQGNYGYTF TGTGCCACTAGGGGACAGGGGAACTATGGCTACACCTTC
TRBJ2-7 TRBV5-3 - TRBD2 CARNPREGVWYEQYF TGTGCCAGAAACCCTCGGGAGGGGGTCTGGTACGAGCAGTACTTC
TRBJ2-3 TRBV5-1 - TRBD2 CASSGGTSGSGTDTQYF TGCGCCAGCAGCGGCGGGACTAGCGGGAGTGGCACAGATACGCAGTATTTT
TRBJ2-6 TRBV5-4 few TRBD1 CASSPTGDGSGANVLTF TGTGCCAGCAGCCCCACAGGGGATGGCTCTGGGGCCAACGTCCTGACTTTC
TRBJ1-5 TRBV9 - - CASSGDLNSNQPQHF TGTGCCAGCAGCGGGGATCTAAATAGCAATCAGCCCCAGCATTTT